These 5 T cell receptor beta chains share one sample of origin, sequenced in a study of cytomegalovirus exposure and HLA in healthy donors. Primers included in the PCR were 60 Vbeta and 13 Jbeta primers. Here immunoSEQ multiplex PCR was the method, and the copy in TCRdb shows in-frame clones only, minus some. This repertoire shows about 150,000 clones, over 60% found once; its top ten account for approximately 13%. Sequencing was carried out using PBMCs. Receptors were obtained from a man in his forties in good health and CMV-seropositive.

This chain uses TRBV29-1 with TRBJ2-7, with a weak D call TRBD1 (6 bases). The germline V gene has CDR1 SQVTM and CDR2 ANQGSEA. With 4 bases removed from V and 4 bases from J, the gap between germline ends came to 11 bases. This CDR3 is built from 12 residues. CDR3 sequence reads: CSVGQDRYEQYF. The CDR3 DNA reads TGCAGCGTTGGACAAGACAGGTACGAGCAGTACTTC.

The V call is TRBV7-6, the J call TRBJ2-2, with 12 nucleotides matching TRBD2. V lost 0 bases, J lost 6 bases, and 2 bases stayed unmatched. CDR3 length: 16 amino acids. CDR1 is SGHVS and CDR2 is FNYEAQ in the germline V gene. CDR3 residues: CASSLARTSGAGELFF. Written as DNA, the CDR3 is TGTGCCAGCAGCTTAGCTCGGACTAGCGGGGCCGGGGAGCTGTTTTTT.

V is TRBV5-1 and J is TRBJ2-1; tentatively, D is TRBD2 (6 bases). Germline CDR1 reads SGHRS; CDR2 reads YFSETQ. V lost 0 bases, J lost 3 bases, and 10 bases lay in between. The CDR3 has 15 residues. CDR3 loop: CASSLVPGDYNEQFF. The CDR3 DNA sequence: TGCGCCAGCAGCTTGGTACCGGGGGACTACAATGAGCAGTTCTTC.

The sample holds one count of this clone. The gene calls are TRBV28 and TRBJ1-3; 7 nucleotides align to TRBD1. V lost 5 bases and J lost 0; bases outside the gene matches: 4. The germline V gene has CDR1 MDHEN and CDR2 SYDVKM. The CDR3 totals 15 residues. CDR3 DNA: TGTGCCAGCAGTATCAGGGGGTACTCTGGAAACACCATATATTTT. This translates into CASSIRGYSGNTIYF.

The V call is TRBV7-2, the J call TRBJ2-7; D remains ambiguous. The V end lost 0 bases, the J end lost 0 bases, and 15 bases lay between the germline ends. Germline V CDR1 and CDR2: SGHTA, FQGNSA. There are 17 residues in the CDR3. For the CDR3, the DNA is TGTGCCAGCAGCTTAGCGCTAGGCAGCTCTAGCTCCTACGAGCAGTACTTC. Protein: CASSLALGSSSSYEQYF.